The source of this TCR beta chain is a study of T cells expressing NK-cell markers (dated by TCRdb to the early 2020s). Notes on the research overall: TCR beta-chain repertoires were profiled in sorted CD3+CD56+NKG2C+, CD3+CD56+NKG2C- and CD3+CD56-NKG2C+ T-cell subsets from several donors. Seven of the eight sequenced donors were HCMV-seropositive and one was HCMV-seronegative. Randomly selected healthy volunteers, three men and five women, were used as the eight sequenced donors. Sequencing of the libraries produced 2 x 150 bp reads on Illumina HiSeq 2000/2500, MiSeq or NextSeq.

From cysteine to phenylalanine, the CDR3 is 17 amino acids long. A DNA sequence was not provided. Results the study describes overall, beyond this receptor: Those dominant clonotypes were again the most abundant among CD3+CD56-NKG2C+ cells in a handful of donors, at roughly 25-60.1%. In roughly six donors, the dominant CD3+CD56+NKG2C+ clonotypes ranked among the top 10 CD8+ clonotypes, making up roughly 1.0-7.5% of CD8+ T cells. Whether the expanded NKG2C-expressing T cell clones were specific for HCMV antigens was left unclear.

TCRdb names Illumina HiSeq 2000 as the instrument used. 5'RACE template switching, by which a universal primer site and unique molecular identifiers were added, was used to make TCR beta cDNA libraries. cDNA synthesis was primed from the TCR beta constant segment and was followed by two successive PCR amplification steps. The authors' analysis ran thus. Reads were demultiplexed and grouped by UMI with MIGEC, and clonotypes were assembled and quantified with MiTCR. To remove erroneous sequences, TCR cDNA sequences were retained only when supported by two or more reads. The tcR package was used for downstream repertoire analysis, with clonotypes matched between fractions based on CDR3 nucleotide sequence plus V segment. Antigen specificity was annotated against VDJdb with VDJmatch, allowing one amino acid substitution in CDR3. One entry per CDR3 protein sequence results from the TCRdb reprocessing of the reads, with DNA left out. The V and J calls and clone size are TCRdb's, not the authors'. This sample's table lists about 540,000 distinct CDR3 sequences. 3% to 4.5% of the sample comes from the top ten.

HCMV serostatus was determined by detecting HCMV-specific IgG in serum with a commercial ELISA kit. Peripheral blood mononuclear cells were isolated from blood by Ficoll density gradient centrifugation. Concerning this clonotype itself: The antigen it recognizes is unknown.

The sequencing input was blood T cells: a sorted CD56 or NKG2C T cell subset, CD4+ or CD8+ T cells, or bulk PBMC T cells (not recorded which). The receptor chain draws on TRBV12-3 or TRBV12-4 and TRBJ2-5; lacking DNA, the TRBD2 call made by TCRdb goes unchecked. The receptor was isolated from a man younger than 35 in good health. Donor details come from another sample of the same person, matched by shared clones. The CDR3 in this case is CASSYGDGGGSGETQYF.